These 21 T cell receptor beta chains came from one sample sequenced in a study of STAT3 mutations in large granular lymphocyte leukemia. No antigen has been assigned to these receptors. This table comes from immunoSEQ multiplex PCR, and its TCRdb copy is limited to in-frame clones, with some not included. The sample shows some 25,000 clones, approximately 94% of them seen only once. Overall study results and limits: At least one immunodominant TCR beta clonotype appeared in every T-cell large granular lymphocyte leukemia patient.

Specimen: peripheral blood mononuclear cells. These receptors were obtained from a man aged 40-55 years with T-cell large granular lymphocyte leukemia. Some clones in this sample may be carry-over from other donors' samples.

This chain uses TRBV29-1 with TRBJ1-1; TRBD1 is a possible D gene (6 bases). The V and J ends lost 4 bases and 5 bases respectively, with 17 bases between them. Germline V gene data show CDR1 as SQVTM and CDR2 as ANQGSEA. This CDR3 region has 14 residues. This CDR3 is CSVAGGPGRTEAFF. The CDR3 coding sequence is TGCAGCGTTGCGGGGGGCCCGGGTAGGACTGAAGCTTTCTTT.

The chain recombines TRBV29-1 with TRBJ1-2; D is undetermined. The CDR3 extends over 12 amino acids. Between the trimmed V and J ends, which lost 4 bases and 4 bases, there was a span of 10 bases. Germline values: CDR1 SQVTM, CDR2 ANQGSEA. The CDR3 bases are TGCAGCGTTGGAGGACCCGGCTATGGCTACACCTTC. It yields the protein CSVGGPGYGYTF.

The chain combines TRBV6-5 with TRBJ1-6; D unclear. The V gene lost 0 bases and the J gene lost 8 bases, with 5 bases spanning the gap. Germline lookup yields CDR1 MNHEY and CDR2 SVGAGI. This CDR3 spans 13 amino acids. The CDR3 here is CASSYSLDSPLHF. The CDR3 region has the DNA TGTGCCAGCAGTTACTCATTGGATTCACCCCTCCACTTT.

J is TRBJ2-7 and V is TRBV7-9; possible D gene TRBD1, 6 bases. This CDR3 is built from 14 residues. Germline loops: CDR1 SEHNR, CDR2 FQNEAQ (reference sequence). V was cut by 2 bases and J by 5 bases, with 13 bases left in between. The DNA of the CDR3 is TGTGCCAGCAGCTTAAAGGACAGCCCCGACGAGCAGTACTTC. Encoded protein: CASSLKDSPDEQYF.

The chain combines TRBV25-1 with TRBJ1-6; D perhaps matches TRBD1 (5 bases). The CDR3 runs to 13 residues. Germline V CDR1 and CDR2: MGHDK, SYGVNS. Trimming stripped 8 bases from V and 9 bases from J, with 14 bases between. The DNA of the CDR3 is TGTGCCAGCTCGAGGGGCCCGGGTTCACCCCTCCACTTT. It specifies CASSRGPGSPLHF.

This chain uses TRBV18 with TRBJ1-1; a weak D match, TRBD1 (6 bases). Trimming removed 6 bases at V and 7 bases at J, with 15 bases between. The CDR3 runs to 13 residues. CDR1 is KGHSH, CDR2 LQKENI, per germline. The DNA of the CDR3 is TGTGCCAGCTCGGGTGGGGGCAGAAATGAAGCTTTCTTT. It is translated as CASSGGGRNEAFF.

The rearrangement joins TRBV6-5 to TRBJ1-1; tentatively, D is TRBD1 (5 bases). The germline V gene encodes CDR1 MNHEY and CDR2 SVGAGI. This CDR3 has 15 residues. Trimming stripped 0 bases from V and 1 base from J, with 9 bases between. For the CDR3, the DNA is TGTGCCAGCAGTTACTCGGGGGTCGGGAACACTGAAGCTTTCTTT. Protein: CASSYSGVGNTEAFF.

In DNA, the CDR3 is TGTGCCAGCAGCTATGACAGGGGCGGCTACGAGCAGTACTTC. It encodes CASSYDRGGYEQYF. This chain connects TRBV7-9 to TRBJ2-7; 8 nucleotides line up with TRBD1. Germline V gene data show CDR1 as SEHNR and CDR2 as FQNEAQ (reference sequence). The CDR3 is made up of 14 amino acids. The V and J ends lost 4 bases and 3 bases, in that order; junction bases with no gene match: 5.

In DNA form, the CDR3 reads TGTGCCAGCAGTTACCCGGGACAGGGATATGGCTACACCTTC. Translation gives CASSYPGQGYGYTF. This chain links TRBV6-5 with TRBJ1-2; TRBD1 aligns across 9 bases. The CDR3 is 14 amino acids. Per germline, CDR1 MNHEY and CDR2 SVGAGI. V gave up 2 bases and J gave up 5 bases; unmatched junction bases: 3.

This clone was counted a single time. The J gene is TRBJ2-7, the V gene TRBV5-4; the D is unclear. The CDR3 has 14 residues. Germline V gives CDR1 SGHNT, CDR2 YYREEE (reference sequence). Trimming removed 3 bases at V and 3 bases at J, with 13 bases between. The CDR3 region is CASSSPGSNYEQYF. CDR3 coding DNA: TGTGCCAGCAGCTCTCCCGGGTCTAACTACGAGCAGTACTTC.

This clone came up a few times. The rearrangement uses TRBV6-1 and TRBJ1-2; D gene uncertain. CDR3 length: 13 residues. The V end was cut by 7 bases, the J end by 4 bases, with 13 bases between. Germline V lookup: CDR1 MNHNS, CDR2 SASEGT. CDR3 sequence: CASTPVGIYGYTF. The DNA for the CDR3 is TGTGCCAGCACCCCAGTGGGGATCTATGGCTACACCTTC.

Worth noting for this clone: Other DNA sequences in this sample translate to the same CDR3. The chain has TRBV7-9 and TRBJ2-7; D call uncertain. From germline, CDR1 is SEHNR and CDR2 FQNEAQ (reference sequence). The CDR3 is made up of 11 amino acids. V lost 6 bases to trimming and J lost 0 bases, with 3 bases between them. DNA for the CDR3: TGTGCCAGCAGTCTCTCCTACGAGCAGTACTTC. The encoded protein is CASSLSYEQYF.

The chain has TRBV7-2 and TRBJ2-1; 10 bases align to TRBD2. This CDR3 has 18 amino acids. Unmatched junction bases numbered 9, after V lost 4 bases and J lost 0 bases. The V gene's germline CDR1 is SGHTA and CDR2 FQGNSA. The CDR3 is CASSSRASGGSSYNEQFF. The CDR3, as DNA: TGTGCCAGCAGCTCGAGGGCTAGCGGGGGAAGCTCCTACAATGAGCAGTTCTTC.

V is TRBV5-6 and J is TRBJ1-5; no definite D call. V lost 4 bases and J lost 4, with 6 bases in between. Germline V CDR1 and CDR2: SGHDT, YYEEEE. The CDR3 is 12 amino acids. The CDR3 region is CASSRGNQPQHF. Here the CDR3 DNA reads TGTGCCAGCAGCCGGGGTAATCAGCCCCAGCATTTT.

The rearrangement uses TRBV2 and TRBJ2-5; 9 bases are a match to TRBD1. Germline CDR1 SNHLY, CDR2 FYNNEI. The CDR3 covers 15 residues. V lost 1 base, J lost 10 bases, and 10 bases stayed unmatched. The CDR3 region is CASSEVQGTGSVQYF. The CDR3 DNA reads as TGTGCCAGCAGTGAAGTCCAGGGGACAGGGTCGGTCCAGTACTTC.

This rearrangement joins TRBV5-1 to TRBJ1-2; TRBD1 agrees at 11 bases. The CDR3 sequence is 13 residues long. The trim removed 4 bases at V and 10 bases at J, leaving 6 bases unmatched. Per germline, CDR1 SGHRS and CDR2 YFSETQ. The CDR3, as DNA: TGCGCCAGCAGCGAGGGGACAGGGGGAGCCTACACCTTC. Protein sequence: CASSEGTGGAYTF.

V is TRBV5-1 and J is TRBJ2-5, with 11 bases lining up with TRBD1. The CDR3 loop spans 16 amino acids. In germline, CDR1 is SGHRS, CDR2 YFSETQ. Germline trimming cut 4 bases from V and 5 bases from J; bases unmatched to any gene: 10. CDR3 nucleotides: TGCGCCAGCAGCCTTCGACCGGGACAGGGGGATGAGACCCAGTACTTC. Its translation is CASSLRPGQGDETQYF.

The V and J genes are TRBV19 and TRBJ1-2; 10 bases align to TRBD1. V shed 0 bases, J shed 5 bases, and the junction held 9 bases outside the gene matches. This CDR3 contains 17 residues. The germline V gene has CDR1 LNHDA and CDR2 SQIVND (reference sequence). As DNA, the CDR3 is TGTGCCAGTAGTATAGATCCCCGGACAGGGGGTGGTTATGGCTACACCTTC. Translating it yields CASSIDPRTGGGYGYTF.

V usage is TRBV7-9 and J usage is TRBJ2-5; 9 bases map to TRBD1. The germline V gene has CDR1 SEHNR and CDR2 FQNEAQ (reference sequence). V lost 0 bases, J lost 13 bases, and 12 bases stayed unmatched. There are 15 residues in the CDR3. CDR3 coding DNA: TGTGCCAGCAGCTTAGCGTTGGGGGACAGGGCCCGTAGGTACTTC. Amino acid sequence: CASSLALGDRARRYF.

The chain employs TRBV29-1 and TRBJ1-1; TRBD1 agrees at 8 bases. This CDR3 is 13 amino acids long. Germline loops: CDR1 SQVTM, CDR2 ANQGSEA. V was pared by 4 bases and J by 10 bases, with 11 bases of the junction left unmatched. As DNA, the CDR3 is TGCAGCGTTGTTTATGACAGGGGCGGTTTAGCTTTCTTT. Translating it yields CSVVYDRGGLAFF.

The V and J genes are TRBV29-1 and TRBJ2-5; 7 nucleotides align to TRBD1. Germline values: CDR1 SQVTM, CDR2 ANQGSEA. With V trimmed by 8 bases and J by 5 bases, 23 bases remained unmatched. The length of the CDR3 is 17 residues. This CDR3 is CSLLGVWGEGAGETQYF. As DNA, the CDR3 is TGCAGCTTGTTGGGGGTCTGGGGAGAGGGGGCTGGTGAGACCCAGTACTTC.